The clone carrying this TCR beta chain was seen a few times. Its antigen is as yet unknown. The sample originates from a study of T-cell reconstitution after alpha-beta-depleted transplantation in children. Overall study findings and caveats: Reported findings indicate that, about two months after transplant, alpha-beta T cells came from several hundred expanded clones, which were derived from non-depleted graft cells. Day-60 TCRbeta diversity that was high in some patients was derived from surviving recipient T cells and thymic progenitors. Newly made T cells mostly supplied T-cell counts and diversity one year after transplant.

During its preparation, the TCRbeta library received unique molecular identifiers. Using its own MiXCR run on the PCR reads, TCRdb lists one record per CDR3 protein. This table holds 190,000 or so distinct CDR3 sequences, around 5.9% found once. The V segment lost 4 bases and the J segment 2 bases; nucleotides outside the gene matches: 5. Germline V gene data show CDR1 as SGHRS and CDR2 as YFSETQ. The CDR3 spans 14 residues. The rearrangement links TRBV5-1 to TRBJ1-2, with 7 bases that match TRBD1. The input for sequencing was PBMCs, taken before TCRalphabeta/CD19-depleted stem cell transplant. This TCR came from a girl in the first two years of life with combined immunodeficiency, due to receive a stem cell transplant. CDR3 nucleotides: TGCGCCAGCAGCGGCCCAGGGGGGAACTATGGCTACACCTTC. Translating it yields CASSGPGGNYGYTF.